This T cell receptor beta chain was obtained from a study of blood T cell repertoires in COVID-19. Study in general: Samples taken during acute and convalescent COVID-19 were collected in the United States, Italy and Spain. T cells, B-cell-depleted T cells, or PBMCs supplied cDNA or gDNA.

Some clones are missing from TCRdb's copy, which holds only in-frame ones; the method was immunoSEQ multiplex PCR. The table records approximately 250,000 clones, 86% of them present only once. Germline V gives CDR1 MNHNY, CDR2 SVGAGI (reference sequence). The V gene end was trimmed by 4 bases and the J gene end by 4 bases; junction bases not matched to a gene: 7. The CDR3 extends over 15 amino acids. The rearrangement uses TRBV6-6 and TRBJ1-3; 7 positions agree with TRBD1. Specimen: peripheral blood. This clonotype originated in a man aged 25-45 years who had recovered from COVID-19. In nucleotides, the CDR3 is TGTGCCAGCAGTTCGACAGGGCTCGTGGGAAACACCATATATTTT. Its translation is CASSSTGLVGNTIYF.